The TCR beta chain under discussion was sequenced for a study of CD8+CD57+ T cells in acquired aplastic anemia. As for the study in general: Mean DNA quantity obtained from sorted CD4+ and CD8+ cells was around 3.2 ug.

CDR3 size: 17 residues. The V end was cut by 0 bases, the J end by 4 bases, with 20 bases between. Germline V CDR1 and CDR2: DFQATT, SNEGSKA (reference sequence). Profiling that covered TCR beta VDJ and CDR3 relied on genomic DNA as its template. In TCRdb, the reads were re-called with MiXCR into one record per CDR3 protein. The sample holds 150,000 to 200,000 distinct CDR3 sequences; approximately 60% are singletons and the top ten take 45% to 55%. The TCR originated in a human donor in good health. The specimen sequenced was sorted CD4+, CD8+, or CD8+CD57+ T cells (not recorded which) from PBMCs. The chain joins TRBV20-1 to TRBJ2-3; a possible D gene is TRBD2 (6 bases). In DNA form, the CDR3 reads TGCAGTGCTAGAGATCGGCGGGGCCGGCGGGAAGCAGATACGCAGTATTTT. Protein product: CSARDRRGRREADTQYF.